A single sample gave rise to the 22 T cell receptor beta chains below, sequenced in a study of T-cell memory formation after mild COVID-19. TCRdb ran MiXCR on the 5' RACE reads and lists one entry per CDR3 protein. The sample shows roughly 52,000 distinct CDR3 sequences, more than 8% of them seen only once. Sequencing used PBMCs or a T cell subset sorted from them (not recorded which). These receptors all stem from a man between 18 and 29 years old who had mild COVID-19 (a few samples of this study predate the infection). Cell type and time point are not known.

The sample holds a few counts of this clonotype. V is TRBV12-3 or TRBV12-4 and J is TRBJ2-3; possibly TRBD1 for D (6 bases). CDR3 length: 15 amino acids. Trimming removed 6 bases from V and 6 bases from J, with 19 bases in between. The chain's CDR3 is CASRRAGAGEDTQYF. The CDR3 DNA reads TGTGCCAGCAGACGGGCCGGGGCAGGGGAGGATACGCAGTATTTT.

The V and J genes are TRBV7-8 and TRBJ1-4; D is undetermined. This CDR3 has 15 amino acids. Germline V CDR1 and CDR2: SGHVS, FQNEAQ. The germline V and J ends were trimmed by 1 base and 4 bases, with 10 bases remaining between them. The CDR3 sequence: CASSLVRAYNEKLFF. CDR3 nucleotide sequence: TGTGCCAGCAGCTTAGTTCGGGCCTATAATGAAAAACTGTTTTTT.

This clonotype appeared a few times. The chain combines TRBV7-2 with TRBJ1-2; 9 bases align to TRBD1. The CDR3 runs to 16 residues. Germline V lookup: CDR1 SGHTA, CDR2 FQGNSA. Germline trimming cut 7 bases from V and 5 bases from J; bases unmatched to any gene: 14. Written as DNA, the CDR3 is TGTGCCAGCACCTCCGCCAGGACAGGGGCGAGGTATGGCTACACCTTC. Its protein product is CASTSARTGARYGYTF.

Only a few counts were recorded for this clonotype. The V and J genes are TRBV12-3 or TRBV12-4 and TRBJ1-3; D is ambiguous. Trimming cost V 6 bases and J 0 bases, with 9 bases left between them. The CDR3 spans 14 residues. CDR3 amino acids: CASSQLVSGNTIYF. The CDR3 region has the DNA TGTGCCAGCAGCCAACTGGTCTCTGGAAACACCATATATTTT.

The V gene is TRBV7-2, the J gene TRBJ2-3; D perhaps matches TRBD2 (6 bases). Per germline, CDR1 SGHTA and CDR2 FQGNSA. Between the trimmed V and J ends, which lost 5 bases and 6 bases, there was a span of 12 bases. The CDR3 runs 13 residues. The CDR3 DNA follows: TGTGCCAGCAGCCAGCGGGCAAGGGATACGCAGTATTTT. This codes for CASSQRARDTQYF.

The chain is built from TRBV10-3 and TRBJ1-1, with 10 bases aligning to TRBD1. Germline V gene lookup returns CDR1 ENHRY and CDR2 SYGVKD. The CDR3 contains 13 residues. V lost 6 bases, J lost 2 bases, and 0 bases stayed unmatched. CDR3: CAIRTGGNTEAFF. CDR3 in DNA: TGTGCCATCAGGACAGGGGGCAACACTGAAGCTTTCTTT.

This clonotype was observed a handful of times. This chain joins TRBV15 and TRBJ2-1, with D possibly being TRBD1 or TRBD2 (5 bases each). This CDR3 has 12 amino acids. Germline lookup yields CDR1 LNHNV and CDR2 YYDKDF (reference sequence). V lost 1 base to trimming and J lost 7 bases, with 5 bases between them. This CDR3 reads CATSRGGNEQFF. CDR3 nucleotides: TGTGCCACCAGCAGAGGGGGGAATGAGCAGTTCTTC.

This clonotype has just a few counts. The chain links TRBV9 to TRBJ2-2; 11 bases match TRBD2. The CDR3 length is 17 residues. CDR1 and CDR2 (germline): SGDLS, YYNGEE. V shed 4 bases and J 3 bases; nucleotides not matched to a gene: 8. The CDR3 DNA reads TGTGCCAGCAGCCCCCGCCTGACTAGCGGGGACACCGGGGAGCTGTTTTTT. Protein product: CASSPRLTSGDTGELFF.

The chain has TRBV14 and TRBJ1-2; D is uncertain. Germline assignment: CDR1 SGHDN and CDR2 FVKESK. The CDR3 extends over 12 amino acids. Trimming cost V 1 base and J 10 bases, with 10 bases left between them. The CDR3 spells CASSQGAVDYTF. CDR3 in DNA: TGTGCCAGCAGCCAAGGGGCGGTAGACTACACCTTC.

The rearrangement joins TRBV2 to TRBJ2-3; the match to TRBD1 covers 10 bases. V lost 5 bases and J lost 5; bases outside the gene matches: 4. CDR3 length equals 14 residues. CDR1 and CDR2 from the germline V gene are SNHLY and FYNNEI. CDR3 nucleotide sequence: TGTGCCAGCAGTAGGGACAGGGGCTTAGATACGCAGTATTTT. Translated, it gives CASSRDRGLDTQYF.

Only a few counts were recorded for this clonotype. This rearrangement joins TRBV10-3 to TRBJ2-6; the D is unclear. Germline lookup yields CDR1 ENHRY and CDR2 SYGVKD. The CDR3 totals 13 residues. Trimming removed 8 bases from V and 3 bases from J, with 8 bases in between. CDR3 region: CAIEQVGANVLTF. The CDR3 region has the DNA TGTGCCATCGAGCAGGTTGGGGCCAACGTCCTGACTTTC.

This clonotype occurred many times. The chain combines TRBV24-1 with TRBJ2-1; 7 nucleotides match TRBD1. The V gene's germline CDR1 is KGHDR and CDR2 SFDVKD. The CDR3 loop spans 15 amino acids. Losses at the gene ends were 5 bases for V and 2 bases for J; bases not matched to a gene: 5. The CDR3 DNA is TGTGCCACCAGTGTCGCCGGGACAGCCTACAATGAGCAGTTCTTC. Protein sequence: CATSVAGTAYNEQFF.

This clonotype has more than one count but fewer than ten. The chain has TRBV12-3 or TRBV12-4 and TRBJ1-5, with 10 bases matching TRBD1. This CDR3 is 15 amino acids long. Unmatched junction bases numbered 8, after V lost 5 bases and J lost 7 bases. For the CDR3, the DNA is TGTGCCAGCAGTCCGAGGACAGGGGGGTTGCAGCCCCAGCATTTT. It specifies CASSPRTGGLQPQHF.

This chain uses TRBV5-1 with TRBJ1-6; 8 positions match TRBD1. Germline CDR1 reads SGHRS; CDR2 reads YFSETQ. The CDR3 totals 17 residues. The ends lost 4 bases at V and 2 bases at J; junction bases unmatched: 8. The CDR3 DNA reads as TGCGCCAGCAGCACGGGACAGGTTGTGCCCTATAATTCACCCCTCCACTTT. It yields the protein CASSTGQVVPYNSPLHF.

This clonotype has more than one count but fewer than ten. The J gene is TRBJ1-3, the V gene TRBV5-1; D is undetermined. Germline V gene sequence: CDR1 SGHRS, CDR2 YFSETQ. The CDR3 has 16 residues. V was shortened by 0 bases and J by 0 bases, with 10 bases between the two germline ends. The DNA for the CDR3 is TGCGCCAGCAGCTTGGATGGGCGGGTCTCTGGAAACACCATATATTTT. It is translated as CASSLDGRVSGNTIYF.

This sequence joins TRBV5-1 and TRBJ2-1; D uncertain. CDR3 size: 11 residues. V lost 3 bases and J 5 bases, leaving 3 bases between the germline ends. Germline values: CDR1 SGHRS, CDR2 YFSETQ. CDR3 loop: CASSSDNEQFF. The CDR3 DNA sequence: TGCGCCAGCAGCTCAGACAATGAGCAGTTCTTC.

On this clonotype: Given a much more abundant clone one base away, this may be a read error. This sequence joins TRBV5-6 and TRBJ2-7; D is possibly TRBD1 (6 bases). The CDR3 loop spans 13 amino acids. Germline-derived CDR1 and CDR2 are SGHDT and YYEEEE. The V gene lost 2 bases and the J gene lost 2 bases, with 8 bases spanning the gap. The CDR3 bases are TGTGCCAGCAGCTTCGACAGGACCTACGAGCAGTACGTC. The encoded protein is CASSFDRTYEQYV.

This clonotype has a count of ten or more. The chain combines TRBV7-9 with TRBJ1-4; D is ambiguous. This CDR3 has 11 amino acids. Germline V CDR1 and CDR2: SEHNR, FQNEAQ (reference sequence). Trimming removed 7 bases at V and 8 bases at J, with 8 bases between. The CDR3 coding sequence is TGTGCCAGCACCCTGGGGGAAAAACTGTTTTTT. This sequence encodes CASTLGEKLFF.

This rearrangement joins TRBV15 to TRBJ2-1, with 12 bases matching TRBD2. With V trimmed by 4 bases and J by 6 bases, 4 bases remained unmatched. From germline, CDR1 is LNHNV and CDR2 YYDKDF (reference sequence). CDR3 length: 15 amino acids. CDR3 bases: TGTGCCACCAGCATTGCTAGCGGGGGGGGCAATGAGCAGTTCTTC. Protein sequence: CATSIASGGGNEQFF.

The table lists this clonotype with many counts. CDR3 sequence: CASSQDGRGGKTYNEQFF. Here the CDR3 DNA reads TGCGCCAGCAGCCAAGATGGAAGGGGGGGGAAGACCTACAATGAGCAGTTCTTC. The chain links TRBV4-3 to TRBJ2-1; a possible D gene is TRBD2 (7 bases). This CDR3 has 18 residues. CDR1 and CDR2 (germline): LGHNA, YSLEER. V was clipped by 0 bases and J by 2 bases, with 17 bases between them.

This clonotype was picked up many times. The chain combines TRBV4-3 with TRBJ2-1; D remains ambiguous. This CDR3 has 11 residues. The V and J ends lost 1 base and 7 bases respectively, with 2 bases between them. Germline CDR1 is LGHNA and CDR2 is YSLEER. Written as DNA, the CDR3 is TGCGCCAGCAGCCAAGGGAATGAGCAGTTCTTC. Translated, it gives CASSQGNEQFF.

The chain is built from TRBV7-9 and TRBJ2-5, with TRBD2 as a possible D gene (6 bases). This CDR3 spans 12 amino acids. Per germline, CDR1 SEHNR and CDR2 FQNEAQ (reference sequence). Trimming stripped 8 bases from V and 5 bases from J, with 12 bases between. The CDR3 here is CASGISGETQYF. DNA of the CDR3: TGTGCCAGCGGGATCAGCGGGGAGACCCAGTACTTC.